This passage covers 13 T cell receptor beta chains from one sample sequenced in a study of PD-1 blockade in classical Hodgkin lymphoma. All patients relapsed after autologous stem cell transplantation, and brentuximab vedotin exposure varied. Measured with immunoSEQ multiplex PCR; TCRdb has only the in-frame clones, and not every one. The table shows 120,000 to 150,000 clones, with 78% occurring only once. The sequences come from peripheral blood mononuclear cells (PBMCs), collected before the second cycle of nivolumab. Receptors originate from a human donor with classical Hodgkin lymphoma.

This chain connects TRBV9 to TRBJ2-7; TRBD1 agrees at 8 bases. With 3 bases clipped from V and 3 bases from J, the junction kept 5 bases outside the gene matches. The CDR3 runs 14 residues. Germline CDR1 and CDR2: SGDLS and YYNGEE. The CDR3 reads CASSGRDRYYEQYF. CDR3 in DNA: TGTGCCAGCAGCGGCCGGGACAGGTACTACGAGCAGTACTTC.

This chain joins TRBV10-3 and TRBJ1-1; D is undetermined. Germline V lookup: CDR1 ENHRY, CDR2 SYGVKD. This CDR3 comprises 15 residues. V was clipped by 2 bases and J by 8 bases, with 18 bases between them. The chain's CDR3 is CAISEARGGSDEAFF. The CDR3, as DNA: TGTGCCATCAGTGAGGCCCGTGGAGGGTCCGACGAAGCTTTCTTT.

This chain connects TRBV21-1 to TRBJ2-7; the table gives TRBD2 as D, unverified against the DNA. TRBV21-1 is deemed a pseudogene. The CDR3 is 16 amino acids. The CDR3 spells CASSKTSGRANYEQYF. In DNA, the CDR3 is TGTGCCAGCAGCAAAACGAGCGGGAGGGCCAACTACGAGCAGTACTTC.

This clone has just a few counts. The gene calls are TRBV7-6 and TRBJ2-4; 13 bases line up with TRBD2. The CDR3 sequence is 19 residues long. Trimming cost V 5 bases and J 0 bases; bases outside gene matches: 10. The germline gives CDR1 SGHVS, CDR2 FNYEAQ. This CDR3 is CASSQRLAGGALAKNIQYF. In nucleotides, the CDR3 is TGTGCCAGCAGCCAAAGACTAGCGGGAGGAGCCCTAGCCAAAAACATTCAGTACTTC.

The rearrangement uses TRBV27 and TRBJ2-7, with 10 positions matching TRBD2. V dropped 2 bases and J dropped 4; count of bases not matched to a gene: 5. The germline CDR1 and CDR2 sequences are MNHEY and SMNVEV (reference sequence). The CDR3 runs to 15 residues. The CDR3 sequence is CASSLTGLAFYEQYF. DNA of the CDR3: TGTGCCAGCAGTTTAACGGGACTAGCGTTTTACGAGCAGTACTTC.

This chain uses TRBV10-3 with TRBJ2-7, with D unresolved. V was trimmed by 4 bases and J by 1 base, leaving 14 bases between them. Germline values: CDR1 ENHRY, CDR2 SYGVKD. This CDR3 is 15 amino acids long. The CDR3 reads CAISVGDPRSYEQYF. The DNA for the CDR3 is TGTGCCATCAGTGTCGGCGATCCGCGTTCCTACGAGCAGTACTTC.

This rearrangement joins TRBV7-3 to TRBJ1-2; D is perhaps TRBD1 (5 bases). Trimming removed 5 bases at V and 2 bases at J, with 18 bases between. The germline gives CDR1 SGHTA, CDR2 FQGTGA. The CDR3 is 16 amino acids. CDR3 DNA sequence: TGTGCCAGCAGCCCCCGGGGGGGGGAATGGAACTATGGCTACACCTTC. It codes for CASSPRGGEWNYGYTF.

The genes are TRBV28 and TRBJ2-5; TRBD1 matches 8 bases. Germline V CDR1 and CDR2: MDHEN, SYDVKM. The CDR3 length is 15 residues. V was pared by 6 bases and J by 5 bases, with 11 bases of the junction left unmatched. The CDR3 nucleotides are TGTGCCAGCAGGGGGATGACAGGGGAGTGGGAGACCCAGTACTTC. The encoded protein is CASRGMTGEWETQYF. Full variable domain (remainder filled in from reference TRBV28 and TRBJ2-5): DVKVTQSSRYLVKRTGEKVFLECVQDMDHENMFWYRQDPGLGLRLIYFSYDVKMKEKGDIPEGYSVSREKKERFSLILESASTNQTSMYLCASRGMTGEWETQYFGPGTRLLVL.

This chain links TRBV6-7 with TRBJ1-2; weak D call: TRBD1 (5 bases). TRBV6-7 qualifies as an ORF whose function is uncertain. The V and J ends lost 4 bases and 1 base respectively, with 7 bases between them. This CDR3 has 13 residues. CDR3 nucleotides: TGTGCCAGCAGTTTGACAGTTAACTATGGCTACACCTTC. Amino acids: CASSLTVNYGYTF.

The chain carries TRBV29-1 and TRBJ2-7; D may be TRBD1 (5 bases). This CDR3 spans 13 amino acids. CDR1 and CDR2 from the germline V gene are SQVTM and ANQGSEA. V lost 0 bases, J lost 6 bases, and 12 bases lay in between. The CDR3 reads CSVEDGRAGEQYF. CDR3 nucleotide sequence: TGCAGCGTTGAAGATGGCAGGGCTGGCGAGCAGTACTTC.

The J gene is TRBJ1-1, the V gene TRBV7-2, with 11 bases lining up with TRBD1. The trim removed 6 bases at V and 5 bases at J, leaving 2 bases unmatched. The CDR3 runs to 13 residues. CDR1 is SGHTA and CDR2 is FQGNSA in the germline V gene. The CDR3 DNA sequence: TGTGCCAGCAGTGGACAGGGGGCGACTGAAGCTTTCTTT. This translates into CASSGQGATEAFF.

The chain employs TRBV5-4 and TRBJ2-5; 11 nucleotides align to TRBD1. Germline CDR1 reads SGHNT; CDR2 reads YYREEE (reference sequence). The CDR3 length is 17 residues. V lost 4 bases and J lost 2; bases outside the gene matches: 10. CDR3 nucleotides: TGTGCCAGCAGCCCGCCTCCGGGACAGGGGGAACAAGAGACCCAGTACTTC. Protein sequence: CASSPPPGQGEQETQYF. The full variable domain, with the rest looked up from reference TRBV5-4 and TRBJ2-5, is ETGVTQSPTHLIKTRGQQVTLRCSSQSGHNTVSWYQQALGQGPQFIFQYYREEENGRGNFPPRFSGLQFPNYSSELNVNALELDDSALYLCASSPPPGQGEQETQYFGPGTRLLVL.

The J gene is TRBJ2-7, the V gene TRBV6-1, with TRBD1 as a possible D gene (5 bases). Germline V gives CDR1 MNHNS, CDR2 SASEGT. Trimming left V 8 bases short and J 2 bases short, with 19 bases between. The CDR3 is 15 amino acids. The CDR3 bases are TGTGCCAGCGCCCTAGGGGCAGGCGATACCTACGAGCAGTACTTC. Translating gives CASALGAGDTYEQYF.